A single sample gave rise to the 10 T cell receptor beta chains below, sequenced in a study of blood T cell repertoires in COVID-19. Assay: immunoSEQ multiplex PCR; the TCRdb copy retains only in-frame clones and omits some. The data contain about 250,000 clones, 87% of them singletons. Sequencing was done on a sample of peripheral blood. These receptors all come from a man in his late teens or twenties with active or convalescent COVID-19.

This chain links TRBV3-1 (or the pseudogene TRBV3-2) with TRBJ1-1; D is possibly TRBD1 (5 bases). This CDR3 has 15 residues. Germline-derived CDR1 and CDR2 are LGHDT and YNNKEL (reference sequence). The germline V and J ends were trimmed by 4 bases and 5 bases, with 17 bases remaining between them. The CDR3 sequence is CASSPQVQGRTEAFF. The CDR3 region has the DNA TGTGCCAGCAGCCCCCAGGTCCAGGGTAGGACTGAAGCTTTCTTT.

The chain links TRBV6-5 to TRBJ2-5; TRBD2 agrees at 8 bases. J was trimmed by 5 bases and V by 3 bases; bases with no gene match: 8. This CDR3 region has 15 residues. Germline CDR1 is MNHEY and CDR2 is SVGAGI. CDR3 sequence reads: CASSYYPIAGETQYF. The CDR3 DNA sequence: TGTGCCAGCAGTTATTATCCGATAGCGGGGGAGACCCAGTACTTC.

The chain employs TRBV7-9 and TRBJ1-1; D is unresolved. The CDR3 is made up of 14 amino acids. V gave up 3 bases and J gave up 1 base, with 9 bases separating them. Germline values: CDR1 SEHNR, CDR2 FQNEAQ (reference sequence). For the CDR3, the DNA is TGTGCCAGCAGCTTTTTTACACGGAACACTGAAGCTTTCTTT. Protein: CASSFFTRNTEAFF.

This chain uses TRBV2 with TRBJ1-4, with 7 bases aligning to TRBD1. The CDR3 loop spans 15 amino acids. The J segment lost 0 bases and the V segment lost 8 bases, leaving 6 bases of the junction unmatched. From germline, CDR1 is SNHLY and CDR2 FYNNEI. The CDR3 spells CASGGQTATNEKLFF. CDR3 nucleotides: TGTGCCAGCGGGGGACAGACGGCAACTAATGAAAAACTGTTTTTT.

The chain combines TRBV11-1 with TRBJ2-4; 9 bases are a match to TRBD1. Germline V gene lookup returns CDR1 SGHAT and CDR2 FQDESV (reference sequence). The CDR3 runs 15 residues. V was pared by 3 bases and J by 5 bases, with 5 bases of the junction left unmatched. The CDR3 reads CASSFTGGIQNIQYF. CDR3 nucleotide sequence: TGTGCCAGCAGCTTTACAGGGGGCATCCAAAACATTCAGTACTTC.

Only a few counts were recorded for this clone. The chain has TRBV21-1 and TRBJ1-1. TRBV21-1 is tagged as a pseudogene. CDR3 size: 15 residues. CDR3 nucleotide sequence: TGTGCCAGCAAAACCATGTTGGAGGGGAAGGCTGAAGCTTTCTTT. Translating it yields CASKTMLEGKAEAFF.

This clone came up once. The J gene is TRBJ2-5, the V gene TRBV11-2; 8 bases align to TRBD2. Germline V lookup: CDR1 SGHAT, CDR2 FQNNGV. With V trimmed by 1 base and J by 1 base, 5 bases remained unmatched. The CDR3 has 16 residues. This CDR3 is CASSLAAGGSQETQYF. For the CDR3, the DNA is TGTGCCAGCAGCTTAGCGGCGGGAGGCTCCCAAGAGACCCAGTACTTC.

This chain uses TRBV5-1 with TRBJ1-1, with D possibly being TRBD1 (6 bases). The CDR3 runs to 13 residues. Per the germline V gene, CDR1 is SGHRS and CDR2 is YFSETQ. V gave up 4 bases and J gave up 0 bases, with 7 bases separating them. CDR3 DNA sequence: TGCGCCAGCAGCCAGGGGATGAACACTGAAGCTTTCTTT. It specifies CASSQGMNTEAFF.

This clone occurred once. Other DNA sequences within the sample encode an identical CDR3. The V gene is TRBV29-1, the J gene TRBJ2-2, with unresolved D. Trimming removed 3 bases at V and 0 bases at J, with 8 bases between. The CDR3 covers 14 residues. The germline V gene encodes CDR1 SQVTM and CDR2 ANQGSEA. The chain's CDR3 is CSVDGQSNTGELFF. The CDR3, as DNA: TGCAGCGTTGATGGCCAGTCGAACACCGGGGAGCTGTTTTTT.

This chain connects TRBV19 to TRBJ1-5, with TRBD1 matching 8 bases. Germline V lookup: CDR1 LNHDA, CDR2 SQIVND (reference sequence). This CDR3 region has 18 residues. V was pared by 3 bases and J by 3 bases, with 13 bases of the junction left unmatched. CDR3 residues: CASSMSEVRQGLNQPQHF. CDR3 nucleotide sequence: TGTGCCAGTAGTATGAGTGAGGTCCGACAGGGGCTCAATCAGCCCCAGCATTTT.